The source of this TCR beta chain is a study of blood T cell repertoires in COVID-19 (dated by TCRdb to 2018 to 2020). Describing the broader study: Collaborator samples came from the United States, Italy and Spain and covered acute and convalescent phases of COVID-19. The prospective study material was composed of cDNA or gDNA derived from T cells, B-cell-depleted T cells, or PBMCs. Deeply sampled blood TCRbeta repertoires from subjects exposed to, actively infected with, or recovered from COVID-19 were included in the dataset. The repertoires were made available in a free public database intended to serve as a resource for research on the immune response to SARS-CoV-2. The samples were drawn from the first 160 participants of the ongoing ImmuneRACE study and from 950 to 1,500 subjects provided by 6 global collaborators. Nearly every sample came with metadata listing a de-identified subject ID, COVID-19 status, age in years and sex. Where available, HLA class I and class II types were obtained from metadata supplied by the sample provider rather than from assay-based typing.

Concerning this clone: Its binding antigen is unknown. Base quality data are lacking; no much larger clone is found one base away.

Another Seattle source contributed samples from volunteer blood donors who had recovered from COVID-19. Collaborating institutions collected whole blood in K2EDTA tubes following their own protocols. For TCRbeta analysis, collaborator samples were shipped as frozen whole blood, as isolated PBMCs, or as DNA extracted from either sample type. The paper as a whole reports these results and caveats: The amount of clinical and demographic metadata varied by source and participant and was provided uncurated.

V is cut by 1 base and J by 7 bases, and the space between the germline ends is 19 bases. According to the germline V gene, CDR1 reads LGHNA and CDR2 reads YNFKEQ. There are 16 amino acids in the CDR3, from cysteine to phenylalanine inclusive. Just CDR3 DNA is preserved here, 48 bases in frame from base 1. TCRbeta CDR3 regions were amplified from genomic DNA using the immunoSEQ Assay, a bias-controlled multiplex PCR. In the authors' own workflow: Nucleated cell counts per sample were estimated from amplification of reference gene primers within the assay. To quantify the absolute abundance of each unique TCRbeta CDR3 rearrangement, sequence reads were collapsed and filtered. For each sample, productive Simpson clonality was calculated as the square root of Simpson's diversity index across productive rearrangements. TCRdb retrieved this table from immuneACCESS and kept in-frame rearrangements only. Not all clones are present; in checked studies, unresolved V genes account for under half, and no reason is known for the remainder. V and J calls and clone size come straight from that table; D and trimming were deduced from the DNA. In all, the sample holds a few hundred thousand clones, and approximately 90% of those were seen once. Jointly, the top ten make up 6.2% of the sample.

This receptor was identified in a man in his sixties who had recovered from COVID-19. Sequenced input: peripheral blood. Recombination linked TRBV4-2 to TRBJ1-2; TRBD1 is perhaps the D gene, given 6 matching bases. The nucleotide sequence is given as TGTGCCAGCAGCCAAGTAGGGGGGGCGAGGGCGAGTGGCTACACCTTC. It translates as CASSQVGGARASGYTF.